The TCR beta chain under discussion was sequenced for a study of cytomegalovirus exposure and HLA in healthy donors. Study-level results: A previous analysis found most TCR beta V segments productive roughly 90% or roughly 30% of the time.

Notes on this clone: Antigen specificity is unknown.

Primers included in the PCR were 60 Vbeta and 13 Jbeta primers. Assay: immunoSEQ multiplex PCR; the TCRdb copy retains only in-frame clones and omits some. The sample data list about 130,000 clones. The germline V gene encodes CDR1 SQVTM and CDR2 ANQGSEA. Germline trimming cut 4 bases from V and 5 bases from J; bases unmatched to any gene: 6. The CDR3 is made up of 13 amino acids. This chain links TRBV29-1 with TRBJ2-7; 9 nucleotides agree with TRBD1. The TCR comes from a woman aged 40 to 55 in good health and CMV-seropositive. The specimen sequenced was PBMCs. The CDR3 DNA is TGCAGCGTTGTGTACAGGGGGCGAAACGAGCAGTACTTC. Its protein product is CSVVYRGRNEQYF.